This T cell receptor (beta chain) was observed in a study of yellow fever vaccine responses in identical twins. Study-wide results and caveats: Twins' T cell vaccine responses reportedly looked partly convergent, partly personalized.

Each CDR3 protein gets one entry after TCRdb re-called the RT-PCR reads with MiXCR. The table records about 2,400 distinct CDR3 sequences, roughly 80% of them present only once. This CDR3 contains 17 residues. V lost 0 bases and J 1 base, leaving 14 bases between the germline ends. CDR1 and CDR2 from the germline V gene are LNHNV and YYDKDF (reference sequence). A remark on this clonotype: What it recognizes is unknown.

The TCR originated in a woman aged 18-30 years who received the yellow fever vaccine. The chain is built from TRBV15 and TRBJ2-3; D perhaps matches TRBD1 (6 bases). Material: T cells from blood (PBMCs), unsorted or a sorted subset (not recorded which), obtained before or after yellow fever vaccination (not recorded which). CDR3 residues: CATSREDGEGGTDTQYF. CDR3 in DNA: TGTGCCACCAGCAGAGAGGACGGTGAGGGGGGCACAGATACGCAGTATTTT.